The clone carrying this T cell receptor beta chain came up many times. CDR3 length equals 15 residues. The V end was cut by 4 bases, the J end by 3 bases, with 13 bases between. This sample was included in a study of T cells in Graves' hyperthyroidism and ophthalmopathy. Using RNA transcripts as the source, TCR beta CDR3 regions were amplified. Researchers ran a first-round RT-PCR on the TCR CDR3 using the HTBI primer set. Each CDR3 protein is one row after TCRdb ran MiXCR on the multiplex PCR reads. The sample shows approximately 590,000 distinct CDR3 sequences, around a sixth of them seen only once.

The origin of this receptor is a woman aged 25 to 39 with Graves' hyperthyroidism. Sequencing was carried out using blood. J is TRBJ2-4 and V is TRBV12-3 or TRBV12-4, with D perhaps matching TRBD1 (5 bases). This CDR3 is CASSSGRVGKNIQYF. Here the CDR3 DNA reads TGTGCCAGCAGTTCCGGCAGGGTGGGCAAAAACATTCAGTACTTC.